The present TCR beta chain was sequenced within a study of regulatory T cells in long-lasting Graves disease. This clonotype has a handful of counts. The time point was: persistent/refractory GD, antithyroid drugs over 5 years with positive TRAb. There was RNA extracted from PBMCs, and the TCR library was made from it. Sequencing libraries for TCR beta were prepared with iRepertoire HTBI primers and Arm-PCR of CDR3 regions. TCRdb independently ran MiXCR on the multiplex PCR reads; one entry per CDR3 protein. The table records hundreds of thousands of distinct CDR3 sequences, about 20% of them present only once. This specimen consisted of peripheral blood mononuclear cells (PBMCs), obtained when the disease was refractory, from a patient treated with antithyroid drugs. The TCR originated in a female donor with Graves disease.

Here the CDR3 reads CASSTRGPNEKLFF. The CDR3 bases are TGTGCCAGCAGTACCAGGGGGCCTAATGAAAAACTGTTTTTT. V gene TRBV3-1 combines with J gene TRBJ1-4, with 8 bases aligning to TRBD1. Germline V gene data show CDR1 as LGHDT and CDR2 as YNNKEL (reference sequence). With 6 bases clipped from V and 3 bases from J, the junction kept 3 bases outside the gene matches. The CDR3 runs to 14 residues.